This TCR beta chain was captured in a study of blood T cell repertoires in COVID-19. The Seattle site enrolled patients during active infection and followed them longitudinally. The table came from immunoSEQ multiplex PCR; TCRdb's copy has only in-frame clones and leaves some out. This repertoire shows a few hundred thousand clones, almost 90% found once; its top ten account for 2% to 2.5%. Looked up from germline, CDR1 is MNHEY and CDR2 is SVGEGT. V was trimmed by 2 bases and J by 6 bases, leaving 4 bases between them. The CDR3 is made up of 11 amino acids. The TCR originated in a woman aged 60-70 years with COVID-19, enrolled during active disease. The genes are TRBV6-2 or TRBV6-3 and TRBJ1-2; the D is unclear. The sequenced sample consisted of peripheral blood. DNA for the CDR3: TGTGCCAGCAGTTACCCGGATGGCTACACCTTC. It encodes CASSYPDGYTF.